One sample yielded the 9 T cell receptor beta chains listed below, sequenced in a study of blood T cells in healthy people across ages. Primers used in a second PCR of about 7 to 12 cycles were a sample-barcoded 5' primer and a J-beta primer mix. TCRdb redid the calling of the 5' RACE reads with MiXCR, one entry per CDR3 protein. The table has roughly 2 million distinct CDR3 sequences, less than 50% seen once. Material for sequencing was blood. Source of these receptors: a woman between 40 and 55 years old in good health.

The J gene is TRBJ2-5, the V gene TRBV3-1, with D uncertain. The J call may be incorrect, as the DNA end agrees better with TRBJ2-7. CDR1 LGHDT and CDR2 YNNKEL come from the germline V gene (reference sequence). CDR3 length equals 14 residues. The CDR3 bases are TGTGCCAGCAGCCAAGTCCCTAGGAGTGACGAGCAGTACTTC. Translated, it gives CASSQVPRSDEQYF.

This clonotype was recorded only once. Sequence at one end of the junction differs from germline and may be a read error. The rearrangement joins TRBV6-2 or TRBV6-3 to TRBJ2-1; D perhaps matches TRBD1 (5 bases). Gene TRBJ2-7 matches the end of the DNA better, so the J call may be wrong. The CDR3 runs to 17 residues. Germline V gives CDR1 MNHEY, CDR2 SVGEGT. The CDR3: CASRYSSHRTSYNEQYF. As DNA, the CDR3 is TGTGCCAGCCGTTATAGTTCACACAGGACATCCTACAATGAGCAGTACTTC.

This chain uses TRBV20-1 with TRBJ2-7; a possible D gene is TRBD2 (5 bases). V dropped 3 bases and J dropped 0 bases, with 12 bases sitting between them. Germline V gives CDR1 DFQATT, CDR2 SNEGSKA (reference sequence). The CDR3 extends over 14 amino acids. For the CDR3, the DNA is TGCAGTGCTAGGGACTTGCGGAGCTCCTACGAGCAGTACTTC. Encoded protein: CSARDLRSSYEQYF.

This clonotype was recorded a few times. The J gene is TRBJ2-6, the V gene TRBV4-2, with D unresolved. The germline V gene encodes CDR1 LGHNA and CDR2 YNFKEQ. Trimming left V 3 bases short and J 0 bases short, with 9 bases between. The CDR3 runs 16 residues. In DNA form, the CDR3 reads TGTGCCAGCAGCCACCCGGAAAGCTCTGGGGCCAACGTCCTGACTTTC. The encoded protein is CASSHPESSGANVLTF.

As to this clonotype: A junction end diverges from the germline sequence, so it may reflect a read error. The chain is built from TRBV28 and TRBJ2-4; weak D call: TRBD1 (6 bases). The end of the DNA fits TRBJ2-5 better, so the J call may be wrong. CDR3 length: 14 amino acids. The germline gives CDR1 MDHEN, CDR2 SYDVKM. This CDR3 reads CASSPGQIQGTQYF. CDR3 nucleotide sequence: TGTGCCAGCAGTCCTGGACAGATTCAAGGGACCCAGTACTTC.

The J gene is TRBJ2-2, the V gene TRBV3-1; D is unresolved. The germline V gene encodes CDR1 LGHDT and CDR2 YNNKEL (reference sequence). With 4 bases removed from V and 7 bases from J, the gap between germline ends came to 7 bases. This CDR3 is built from 12 residues. For the CDR3, the DNA is TGTGCCAGCAGCCCCGATGGCGGGGAGCTGTTTTTT. It translates to CASSPDGGELFF. The full variable domain, with the rest looked up from reference TRBV3-1 and TRBJ2-2, is DTAVSQTPKYLVTQMGNDKSIKCEQNLGHDTMYWYKQDSKKFLKIMFSYNNKELIINETVPNRFSPKSPDKAHLNLHINSLELGDSAVYFCASSPDGGELFFGEGSRLTVL.

This clonotype was seen more than once but under ten times. This sequence joins TRBV5-1 and TRBJ2-4; unclear D gene. CDR3 length: 15 amino acids. V was trimmed by 4 bases and J by 2 bases, leaving 13 bases between them. Germline-derived CDR1 and CDR2 are SGHRS and YFSETQ. The CDR3 DNA reads TGCGCCAGCAGCCCTAATTCTATGTCCAAAAACATTCAGTACTTC. This sequence encodes CASSPNSMSKNIQYF.

As DNA, the CDR3 is TGTGCCAGCAGCCAAGAGAGTCCTTTGGATACGCAGTATTTT. This encodes CASSQESPLDTQYF. This chain connects TRBV4-2 to TRBJ2-3; D gene uncertain. CDR1 is LGHNA, CDR2 YNFKEQ, per germline. Deletions cut 0 bases from V and 6 bases from J, with 10 bases between. The CDR3 spans 14 residues.

The chain couples TRBV4-1 to TRBJ1-2; a weak D match, TRBD1 (5 bases). CDR1 and CDR2 (germline): MGHRA, YSYEKL. V lost 1 base and J 6 bases, leaving 18 bases between the germline ends. The CDR3 length is 16 residues. CDR3 in DNA: TGCGCCAGCAGCCAAGGATCAGGGCCCCTTCTTGATGGCTACACCTTC. Its translation: CASSQGSGPLLDGYTF.